This T cell receptor beta chain was captured in a study of cytomegalovirus exposure and HLA in healthy donors. Study outcomes and limitations: Among donors in an Asian-associated ancestry cluster, a later analysis reportedly found fewer N-insertions than the approximately 700-donor mean.

The PCR used 60 Vbeta and 13 Jbeta primers. TCRdb keeps only in-frame clones here, not all; method: immunoSEQ multiplex PCR. Of hundreds of thousands of clones in the sample, around 80% were seen once. In regard to this clone: What it binds is unknown.

Sequencing was performed on PBMCs. This clonotype originated in a boy aged 5-17 years in good health and CMV-seronegative.

CDR3 in DNA: TGTGCCAGTTCCCCACAGGGAAACGAGCAGTACTTC. It translates to CASSPQGNEQYF. V and J are TRBV19 and TRBJ2-7; D possibly corresponds to TRBD1 (6 bases). Deletions cut 8 bases from V and 5 bases from J, with 13 bases between. The CDR3 spans 12 residues. CDR1 is LNHDA, CDR2 SQIVND, per germline (reference sequence).